The text below deals with one T cell receptor (beta chain). In germline, CDR1 is SGHDN, CDR2 FVKESK. The CDR3 spans 16 residues. The J segment lost 2 bases and the V segment lost 4 bases, leaving 2 bases of the junction unmatched. Amplification used 60 Vbeta primers and 13 Jbeta primers. Profiled with immunoSEQ multiplex PCR; TCRdb holds only in-frame clones, not every one. Counted here are 210,000 or so clones, 82% occurring once; the ten biggest clones make up roughly 0.58%. The record originates from a study of cytomegalovirus exposure and HLA in healthy donors. Sequenced: PBMCs. The clonotype originates from a woman between 40 and 50 years old in good health and CMV-seronegative. This rearrangement joins TRBV14 to TRBJ2-5; 15 positions match TRBD2. In DNA form, the CDR3 reads TGTGCCAGCAGCCGAGGACTAGCGGGGGGGCAAGAGACCCAGTACTTC. It specifies CASSRGLAGGQETQYF.